This T cell receptor beta chain comes out of a study of cytomegalovirus exposure and HLA in healthy donors. Background on the study: A preliminary data release comprised 80 million to 95 million unique TCRs obtained from HLA-typed donors. Findings and limits, study-wide: A classifier reportedly called cytomegalovirus status with high sensitivity and specificity.

This clone was found once. What it binds is not known. Germline CDR1 reads MGHRA; CDR2 reads YSYEKL. The V segment lost 0 bases and the J segment 4 bases; nucleotides outside the gene matches: 3. The CDR3 totals 15 residues. The PCR ran on 60 Vbeta and 13 Jbeta primers. Sequencing was performed with immunoSEQ multiplex PCR; in TCRdb, only in-frame clones are kept and a portion is missing. In the table there are roughly 150,000 clones, about two thirds of which are singletons. The chain combines TRBV4-1 with TRBJ2-1; 7 positions match TRBD1. This TCR came from a man between 35 and 55 years old in good health and CMV-seronegative. Sequenced input: PBMCs. The CDR3 sequence: CASSQERGPYNEQFF. The CDR3 region has the DNA TGCGCCAGCAGCCAAGAAAGGGGGCCTTACAATGAGCAGTTCTTC.